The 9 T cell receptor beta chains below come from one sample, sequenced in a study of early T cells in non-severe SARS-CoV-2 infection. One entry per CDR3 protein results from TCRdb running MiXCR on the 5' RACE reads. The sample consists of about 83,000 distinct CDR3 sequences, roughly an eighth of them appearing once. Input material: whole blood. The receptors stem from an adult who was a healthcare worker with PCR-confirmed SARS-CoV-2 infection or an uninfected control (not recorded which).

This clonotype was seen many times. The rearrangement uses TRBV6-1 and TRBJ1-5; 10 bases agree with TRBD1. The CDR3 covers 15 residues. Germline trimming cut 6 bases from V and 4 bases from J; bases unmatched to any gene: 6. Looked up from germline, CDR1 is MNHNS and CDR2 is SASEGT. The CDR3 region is CASRSGTGVNQPQHF. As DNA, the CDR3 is TGTGCCAGCAGATCCGGGACAGGGGTTAATCAGCCCCAGCATTTT.

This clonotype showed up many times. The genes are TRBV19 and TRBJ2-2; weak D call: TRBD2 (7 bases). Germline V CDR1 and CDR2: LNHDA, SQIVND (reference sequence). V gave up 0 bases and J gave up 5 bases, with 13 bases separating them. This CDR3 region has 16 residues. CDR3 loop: CASSIDTGGETGELFF. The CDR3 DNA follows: TGTGCCAGTAGTATAGATACGGGGGGCGAAACCGGGGAGCTGTTTTTT.

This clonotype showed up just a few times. Here the CDR3 reads CSAMGDTYYEQYF. The DNA for the CDR3 is TGCAGTGCCATGGGGGACACCTACTACGAGCAGTACTTC. J is TRBJ2-7 and V is TRBV20-1, with a tentative D call TRBD1 (6 bases). V was cut by 6 bases and J by 3 bases, with 15 bases left in between. Germline V gene data show CDR1 as DFQATT and CDR2 as SNEGSKA (reference sequence). The CDR3 extends over 13 amino acids.

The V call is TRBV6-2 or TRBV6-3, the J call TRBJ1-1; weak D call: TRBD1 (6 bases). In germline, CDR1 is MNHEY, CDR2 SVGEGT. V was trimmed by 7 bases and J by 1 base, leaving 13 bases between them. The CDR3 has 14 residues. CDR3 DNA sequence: TGTGCCAGCAAGGGGGACAATCCGAACACTGAAGCTTTCTTT. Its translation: CASKGDNPNTEAFF.

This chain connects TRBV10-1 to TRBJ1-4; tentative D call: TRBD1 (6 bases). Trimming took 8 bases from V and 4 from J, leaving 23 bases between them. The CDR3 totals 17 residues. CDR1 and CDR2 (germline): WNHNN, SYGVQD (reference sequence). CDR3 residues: CASGSLPEQGINEKLFF. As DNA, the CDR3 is TGCGCCAGCGGTTCTCTTCCTGAACAGGGAATTAATGAAAAACTGTTTTTT.

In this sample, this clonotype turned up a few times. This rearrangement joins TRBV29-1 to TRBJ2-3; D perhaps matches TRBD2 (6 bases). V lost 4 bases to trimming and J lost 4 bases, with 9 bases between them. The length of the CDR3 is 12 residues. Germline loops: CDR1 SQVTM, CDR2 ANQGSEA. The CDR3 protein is CSVGGVPDTQYF. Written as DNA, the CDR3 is TGCAGCGTTGGCGGGGTCCCAGATACGCAGTATTTT.

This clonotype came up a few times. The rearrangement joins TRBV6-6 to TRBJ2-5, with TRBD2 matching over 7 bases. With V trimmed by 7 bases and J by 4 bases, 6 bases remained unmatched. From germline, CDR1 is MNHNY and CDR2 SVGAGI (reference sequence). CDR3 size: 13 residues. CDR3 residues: CASNPGGGETQYF. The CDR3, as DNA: TGTGCCAGCAATCCGGGAGGAGGAGAGACCCAGTACTTC.

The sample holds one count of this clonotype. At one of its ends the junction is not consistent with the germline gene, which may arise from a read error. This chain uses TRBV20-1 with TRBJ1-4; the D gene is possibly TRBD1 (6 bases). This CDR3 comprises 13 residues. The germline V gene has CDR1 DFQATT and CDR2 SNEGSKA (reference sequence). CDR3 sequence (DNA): TGCAGTGCCGACCGGGGGCGTAATGGAAAACTGTTTTTT. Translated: CSADRGRNGKLFF.

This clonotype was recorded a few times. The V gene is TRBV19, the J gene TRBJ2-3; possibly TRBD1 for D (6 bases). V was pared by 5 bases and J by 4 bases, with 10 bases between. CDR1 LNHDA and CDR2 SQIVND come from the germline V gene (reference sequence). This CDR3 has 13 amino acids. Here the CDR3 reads CASSVQGADTQYF. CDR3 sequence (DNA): TGTGCCAGTAGTGTACAGGGCGCAGATACGCAGTATTTT.